Presented here are 16 T cell receptor beta chains from one specimen sequenced in a study of T cell responses to AZD1222 COVID-19 vaccine. Repertoires were generated with immunoSEQ multiplex PCR, while TCRdb's copy carries only in-frame clones and drops some. Of roughly 100,000 clones in the sample, around 92% are singletons; the top ten hold roughly 42%. This specimen consisted of peripheral blood, obtained on day 0 of AZD1222 vaccination. These receptors were collected from an adult in good health.

This clone was seen just once. The chain has TRBV12-3 or TRBV12-4 and TRBJ2-1; 11 nucleotides align to TRBD2. The CDR3 is 13 residues long. Trimming cost V 6 bases and J 12 bases; bases outside gene matches: 7. CDR3 amino acids: CASSPTSGARQFF. The CDR3 DNA reads as TGTGCCAGCAGCCCGACTAGCGGGGCACGGCAGTTCTTC.

This chain connects TRBV19 to TRBJ1-2; no clear D gene. The CDR3 totals 15 residues. CDR1 and CDR2 (germline): LNHDA, SQIVND (reference sequence). V lost 8 bases and J 1 base, leaving 17 bases between the germline ends. CDR3 protein: CASLDLGGDNYGYTF. CDR3 DNA: TGTGCCAGTCTAGACCTTGGCGGGGATAACTATGGCTACACCTTC. Supplemented by reference TRBV19 and TRBJ1-2, the full variable domain reads DGGITQSPKYLFRKEGQNVTLSCEQNLNHDAMYWYRQDPGQGLRLIYYSQIVNDFQKGDIAEGYSVSREKKESFPLTVTSAQKNPTAFYLCASLDLGGDNYGYTFGSGTRLTVV.

CDR3 residues: CASSPLRDRQNTEAFF. CDR3 DNA sequence: TGTGCCAGCAGTCCTTTAAGGGACAGACAGAACACTGAAGCTTTCTTT. V and J are TRBV3-1 (or the pseudogene TRBV3-2) and TRBJ1-1, with TRBD1 matching 7 bases. Trimming took 6 bases from V and 1 from J; bases not matched to a gene: 11. The CDR3 totals 16 residues. The V gene's germline CDR1 is LGHDT and CDR2 YNNKEL (reference sequence).

The rearrangement joins TRBV11-2 to TRBJ2-7; no clear D. Germline assignment: CDR1 SGHAT and CDR2 FQNNGV. Trimming stripped 3 bases from V and 0 bases from J, with 0 bases between. The CDR3 is 11 residues long. The CDR3 here is CASSFSYEQYF. CDR3 sequence (DNA): TGTGCCAGCAGCTTCTCCTACGAGCAGTACTTC.

This rearrangement joins TRBV28 to TRBJ1-1; a weak D match, TRBD1 (5 bases). CDR1 is MDHEN and CDR2 is SYDVKM in the germline V gene. There are 15 residues in the CDR3. The V and J ends lost 6 bases and 1 base respectively, with 15 bases between them. The CDR3 here is CASSPARGSNTEAFF. The CDR3 coding sequence is TGTGCCAGCAGCCCCGCCCGGGGGTCGAACACTGAAGCTTTCTTT. The full variable domain, rest sourced from reference TRBV28 and TRBJ1-1, is DVKVTQSSRYLVKRTGEKVFLECVQDMDHENMFWYRQDPGLGLRLIYFSYDVKMKEKGDIPEGYSVSREKKERFSLILESASTNQTSMYLCASSPARGSNTEAFFGQGTRLTVV.

The chain has TRBV24-1 and TRBJ1-2; 8 bases agree with TRBD1. J lost 7 bases, V lost 3 bases, and 9 bases had no gene match. Germline CDR1 KGHDR, CDR2 SFDVKD. The CDR3 runs to 15 residues. The CDR3 DNA follows: TGTGCCACCAGTGATACAGGGGGTTTGGGGCTTGGCTACACCTTC. Translating it yields CATSDTGGLGLGYTF.

This chain joins TRBV19 and TRBJ2-7; 9 nucleotides agree with TRBD2. Germline CDR1 reads LNHDA; CDR2 reads SQIVND (reference sequence). Trimming cost V 3 bases and J 2 bases; bases outside gene matches: 2. This CDR3 contains 14 residues. The CDR3 nucleotides read TGTGCCAGTAGTATCGCGGGAGGGCCCTACGAGCAGTACTTC. This codes for CASSIAGGPYEQYF.

V gene TRBV27 combines with J gene TRBJ2-3; D unclear. This CDR3 is built from 14 residues. Trimming cost V 3 bases and J 3 bases, with 10 bases left between them. Germline V gene sequence: CDR1 MNHEY, CDR2 SMNVEV (reference sequence). The CDR3 is CASSFGLPTDTQYF. The CDR3 region has the DNA TGTGCCAGCAGTTTCGGCCTGCCGACAGATACGCAGTATTTT.

V usage is TRBV30 and J usage is TRBJ2-2; D is undetermined. Germline-derived CDR1 and CDR2 are GTSNPN and SVGIG (reference sequence). Trimming left V 5 bases short and J 7 bases short, with 11 bases between. The CDR3 loop spans 12 amino acids. This chain's CDR3 is CAWSRSNGELFF. CDR3 sequence (DNA): TGTGCCTGGTCCAGGTCCAACGGGGAGCTGTTTTTT.

The CDR3 sequence: CASSSGQLDYGYTF. The CDR3, as DNA: TGTGCCAGCTCATCCGGACAGCTGGACTATGGCTACACCTTC. The V gene is TRBV18, the J gene TRBJ1-2, with a possible D match to TRBD1 (6 bases). The CDR3 sequence is 14 residues long. V lost 5 bases to trimming and J lost 3 bases, with 13 bases between them. From germline, CDR1 is KGHSH and CDR2 LQKENI.

In nucleotides, the CDR3 is TGTGCCAGCAGTTTATCGAGGGGTCCCGCGGCCATAACGGGCTACACCTTC. Protein: CASSLSRGPAAITGYTF. The chain uses TRBV27 and TRBJ1-2; D is perhaps TRBD1 (5 bases). The CDR3 is made up of 17 amino acids. CDR1 and CDR2 (germline): MNHEY, SMNVEV (reference sequence). V dropped 0 bases and J dropped 8 bases, with 22 bases sitting between them.

This chain uses TRBV5-1 with TRBJ2-3; TRBD2 agrees at 7 bases. V was clipped by 2 bases and J by 6 bases; unmatched bases: 9. The CDR3 extends over 15 amino acids. CDR1 and CDR2 from the germline V gene are SGHRS and YFSETQ. The DNA for the CDR3 is TGCGCCAGCAGCTTACCCCGGACTAGACCGGATACGCAGTATTTT. This codes for CASSLPRTRPDTQYF.

This clone has only one observation. This rearrangement joins TRBV21-1 to TRBJ2-5; TRBD2, the table's D call, lacks a check against the DNA. TRBV21-1 is annotated as a pseudogene. The CDR3 loop spans 15 amino acids. CDR3 amino acids: CASSKVLGSGETQYF. In DNA, the CDR3 is TGTGCCAGCAGCAAAGTGCTCGGTAGCGGGGAGACCCAGTACTTC.

The CDR3 is CASSAGGDTQYF. CDR3 nucleotide sequence: TGTGCCAGCAGTGCAGGGGGGGATACGCAGTATTTT. The chain employs TRBV7-2 and TRBJ2-3; D is possibly TRBD1 (7 bases). There are 12 residues in the CDR3. Trimming left V 6 bases short and J 6 bases short, with 10 bases between. The germline V gene has CDR1 SGHTA and CDR2 FQGNSA.

Only a few counts were recorded for this clone. The chain employs TRBV20-1 and TRBJ2-1; 8 nucleotides agree with TRBD2. Per germline, CDR1 DFQATT and CDR2 SNEGSKA (reference sequence). CDR3 size: 14 residues. J gave up 9 bases and V 3 bases, and 10 bases lay outside the gene matches. The CDR3 DNA is TGCAGTGCTAGTCGGGGACTAGATGGGGGTGAGCAGTTCTTC. Amino acids: CSASRGLDGGEQFF.

This clone has more than one count but fewer than ten. At one end, the junction sequence differs from germline, possibly due to a read error. The V gene is TRBV15, the J gene TRBJ2-7, with no clear D. The CDR3 is 15 residues long. Germline CDR1 is LNHNV and CDR2 is YYDKDF (reference sequence). CDR3 sequence reads: CATSRDRSDSYKQYF. CDR3 nucleotides: TGTGCCACCAGCAGAGATCGCAGTGACTCCTACAAGCAGTACTTC.